This T cell receptor (beta chain) was profiled in a study of Ad26.COV2.S vaccination and SARS-CoV-2 variants (dated by TCRdb to about 2021). About the study as a whole: The specificity and breadth of SARS-CoV-2-reactive T cell receptors after Ad26.COV2.S vaccination were assessed by TCRbeta repertoire sequencing. The TCR-sequenced set comprised approximately 32 samples: 19 Ad26.COV2.S vaccine recipients, 5 placebo recipients and 8 SARS-CoV-2 convalescent individuals.

The immunoSEQ Assay was used to sequence TCRbeta CDR3 regions. After extraction, genomic DNA underwent amplification by bias-controlled multiplex PCR, followed by high-throughput sequencing. The published analysis was carried out like this. Collapsing and filtering of sequences were performed to quantify the absolute abundance of each unique TCRbeta CDR3 region. Usable DNA was measured by amplifying reference genes present in all nucleated cells, and TCRbeta template counts were normalized to that usable DNA to estimate T cell fraction. Repertoire TCRs were annotated as SARS-CoV-2-specific by exact matching of V gene, CDR3 amino acid sequence and J gene to a known reactive TCR set. The reference SARS-CoV-2 TCR set was derived from MIRA and filtered for enrichment in COVID-19-positive ImmuneCODE repertoires, a step that removed public or cross-reactive TCRs. Using the MIRA antigens, annotated TCRs were further analysed by specific ORF or by position within an ORF. Depth was the summed frequency of annotated unique rearrangements, while breadth was defined as annotated unique rearrangements over total unique productive rearrangements. TCR breadth was compared between groups using two-sided Wilcoxon rank-sum tests. The clones in this table, taken by TCRdb from immuneACCESS, are in-frame only. Not every clone is retained; where verified, under half of the shortfall comes from an unresolved V gene, and the cause of the rest is unknown. The V and J calls and clone size come from that table; D and trimming were worked out from the DNA. Recorded for this sample are about 350,000 clones; about 91% of them occurred a single time. Of the sample, about 3.9% is held by the ten largest clones.

The time point label, read with the paper, signifies: individuals recovered from natural SARS-CoV-2 infection. Summary of the overall study and its limitations: After vaccination, spike-specific CD8+ and CD4+ T cell responses were reported to show substantial breadth. The authors noted that the TCR breadth and depth analyses may have underestimated total T cell responses. Spike-specific TCR breadth was higher in Ad26.COV2.S recipients than in placebo recipients (P = 0.0014). Comparable non-spike TCR breadth was observed between vaccine and placebo recipients, consistent with only spike being contained in the vaccine.

As concerns this clone: The antigen it recognizes is unknown. Base quality data are lacking; no much larger clone is found one base away.

Relative to germline, V is missing 9 bases and J is missing 5 bases, with 5 bases of the junction outside any gene match. CDR1 ENHRY and CDR2 SYGVKD are derived from the germline V gene. The cysteine opens and the phenylalanine closes a CDR3 of 12 amino acids. Solely the CDR3 DNA is kept, with 36 bases framed from the first base. The chain couples TRBV10-3 to TRBJ1-1, and 8 bases in between align with TRBD1. The origin of this receptor is a human donor who had recovered from COVID-19. Sequenced material: peripheral blood, taken after recovery from COVID-19. The CDR3 protein sequence reads: CAIQGARTEAFF. The DNA sequence is TGTGCCATTCAGGGGGCAAGAACTGAAGCTTTCTTT.